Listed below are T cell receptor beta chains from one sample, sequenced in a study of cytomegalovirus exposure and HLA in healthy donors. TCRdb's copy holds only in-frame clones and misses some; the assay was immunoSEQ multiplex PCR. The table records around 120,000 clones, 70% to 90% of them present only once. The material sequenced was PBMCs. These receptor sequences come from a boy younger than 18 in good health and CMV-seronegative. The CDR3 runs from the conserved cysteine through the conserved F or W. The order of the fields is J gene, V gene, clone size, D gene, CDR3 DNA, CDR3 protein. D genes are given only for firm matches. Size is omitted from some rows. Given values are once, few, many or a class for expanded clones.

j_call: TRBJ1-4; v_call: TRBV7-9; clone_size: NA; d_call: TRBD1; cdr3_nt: TGTGCCAGCAGCATCGACAGGGCACCTGAAAAACTGTTTTTT; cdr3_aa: CASSIDRAPEKLFF
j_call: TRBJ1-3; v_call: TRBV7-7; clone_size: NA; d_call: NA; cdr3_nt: TGTGCCAGCAGCTCCGGCCCCGGGAACACCATATATTTT; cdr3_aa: CASSSGPGNTIYF
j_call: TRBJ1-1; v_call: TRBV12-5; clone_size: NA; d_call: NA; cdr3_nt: TGTGCTAGTGGGGGGGCTTACACTGAAGCTTTCTTT; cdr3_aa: CASGGAYTEAFF
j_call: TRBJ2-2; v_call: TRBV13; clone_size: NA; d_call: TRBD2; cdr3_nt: TGTGCCAGCACCGATGGACTAGCAGTTAGGAACACCGGGGAGCTGTTTTTT; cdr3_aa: CASTDGLAVRNTGELFF
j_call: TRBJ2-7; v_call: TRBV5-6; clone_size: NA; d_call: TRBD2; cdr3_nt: TGTGCCAGCAGCTTGCTCGACGGGGGGGGAATAGTCTACGAGCAGTACTTC; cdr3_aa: CASSLLDGGGIVYEQYF
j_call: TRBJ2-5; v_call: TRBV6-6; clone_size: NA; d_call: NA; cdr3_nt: TGTGCCAGCGAGGAGGGGGGGCCGGGACAAGAGACCCAGTACTTC; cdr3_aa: CASEEGGPGQETQYF
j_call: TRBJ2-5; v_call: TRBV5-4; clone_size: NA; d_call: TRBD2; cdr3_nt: TGTGCCAGCAGCAGGGGACTAGCGAGGGAGACCCAGTACTTC; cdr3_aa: CASSRGLARETQYF
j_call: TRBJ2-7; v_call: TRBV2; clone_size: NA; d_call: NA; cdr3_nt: TGTGCCAGCAGTGAAGATACTAGCCCGCAGTACTTC; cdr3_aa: CASSEDTSPQYF
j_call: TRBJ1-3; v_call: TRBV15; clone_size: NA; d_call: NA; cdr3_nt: TGTGCCACCAGTCCTCCAGGGGTCCTCTCTGGAAACACCATATATTTT; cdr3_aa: CATSPPGVLSGNTIYF
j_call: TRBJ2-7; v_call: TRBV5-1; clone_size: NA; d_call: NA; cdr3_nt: TGCGCCAGTGCGGTCAGTGGGAGGCTGGCCTACGAGCAGTACTTC; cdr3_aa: CASAVSGRLAYEQYF
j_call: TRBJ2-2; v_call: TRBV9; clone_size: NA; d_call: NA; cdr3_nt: TGTGCCAGCAGCGGGGAGCCGAACACCGGGGAGCTGTTTTTT; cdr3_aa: CASSGEPNTGELFF
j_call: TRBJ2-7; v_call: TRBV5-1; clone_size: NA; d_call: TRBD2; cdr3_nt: TGCGCCAGCAGCTTTGGTCCTAGCGGGTTCTCCGAGCAGTACTTC; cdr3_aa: CASSFGPSGFSEQYF
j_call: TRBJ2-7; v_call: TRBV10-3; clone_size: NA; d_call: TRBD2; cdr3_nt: TGTGCCATCACCAGACTAGCGGGAGCCAAAAAGTACTACGAGCAGTACTTC; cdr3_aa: CAITRLAGAKKYYEQYF
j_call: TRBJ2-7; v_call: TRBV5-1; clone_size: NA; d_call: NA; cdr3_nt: TGCGCCAGCAGCGTTTCGTCCTACGAGCAGTACTTC; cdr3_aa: CASSVSSYEQYF
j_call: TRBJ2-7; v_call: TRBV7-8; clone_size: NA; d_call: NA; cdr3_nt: TGTGCCAGCAGCTTAGAACTATCCACGTCATACGAGCAGTACTTC; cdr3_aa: CASSLELSTSYEQYF
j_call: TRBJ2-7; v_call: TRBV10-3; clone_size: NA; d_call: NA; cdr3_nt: TGTGCCATCGGCACCTACGAGCAGTACTTC; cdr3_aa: CAIGTYEQYF
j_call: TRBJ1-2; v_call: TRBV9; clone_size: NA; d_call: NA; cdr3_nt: TGTGCCAGCAGCCCCAGGGGCTTTGGCTACACCTTC; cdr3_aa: CASSPRGFGYTF
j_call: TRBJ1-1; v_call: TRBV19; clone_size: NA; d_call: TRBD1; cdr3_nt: TGTGCCAGTAGTAGACGGGGACAGGGGCTCAGAGCTTTCTTT; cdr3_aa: CASSRRGQGLRAFF
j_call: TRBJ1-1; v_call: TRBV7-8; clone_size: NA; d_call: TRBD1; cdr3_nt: TGTGCCAGCAGCTTAGTGGTCGGGACAGGTGGTAAAATGAACACTGAAGCTTTCTTT; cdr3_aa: CASSLVVGTGGKMNTEAFF
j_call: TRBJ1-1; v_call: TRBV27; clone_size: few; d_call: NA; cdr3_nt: TGTGCCAGCAGTTTTGGCAGTGAAGCTTTCTTT; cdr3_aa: CASSFGSEAFF
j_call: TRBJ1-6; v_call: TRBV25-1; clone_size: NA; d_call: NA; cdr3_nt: TGTGCCAGCACGGGGGGACTGGGCTATACTTCACCCCTCCACTTT; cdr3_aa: CASTGGLGYTSPLHF
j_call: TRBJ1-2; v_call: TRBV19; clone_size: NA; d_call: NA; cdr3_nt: TGTGCCAGTAATAGATTCCGGGAAAGTGGCTACACCTTC; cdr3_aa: CASNRFRESGYTF
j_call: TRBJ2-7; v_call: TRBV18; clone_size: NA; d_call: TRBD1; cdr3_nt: TGTGCCAGCTCACCAGTAGTATCGGGACAGGGGGCCTACGAGCAGTACTTC; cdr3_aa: CASSPVVSGQGAYEQYF
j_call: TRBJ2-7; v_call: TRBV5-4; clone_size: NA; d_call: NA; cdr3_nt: TGTGCCAGCGGTGGGCCTCCATCCTACGAGCAGTACTTC; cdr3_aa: CASGGPPSYEQYF
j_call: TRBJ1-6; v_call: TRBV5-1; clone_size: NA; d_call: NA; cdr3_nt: TGCGCCAGCAGCCCCGGACTCAACCCGTCTAATTCACCCCTCCACTTT; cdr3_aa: CASSPGLNPSNSPLHF
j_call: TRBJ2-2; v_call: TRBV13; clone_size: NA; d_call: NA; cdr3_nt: TGTGCCAGCAGCTCCAGGGGTGGGATTTCCGGGGAGCTGTTTTTT; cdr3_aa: CASSSRGGISGELFF
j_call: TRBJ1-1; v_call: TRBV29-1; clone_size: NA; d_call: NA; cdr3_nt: TGCAGCGCGGGGGGACGGATGAACACTGAAGCTTTCTTT; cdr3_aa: CSAGGRMNTEAFF
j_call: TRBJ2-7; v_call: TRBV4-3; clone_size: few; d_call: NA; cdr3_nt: TGCGCCAGCAGCCAAGGTACCAACCGGAGGGACGAGCAGTACTTC; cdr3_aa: CASSQGTNRRDEQYF
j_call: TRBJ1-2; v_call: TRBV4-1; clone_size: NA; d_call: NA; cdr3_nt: TGCGCCAGCAGCCAAGAGCGTACGGTGTCCGGGAATGGCTACACCTTC; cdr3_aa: CASSQERTVSGNGYTF
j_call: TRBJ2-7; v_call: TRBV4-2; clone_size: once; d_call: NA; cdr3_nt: TGTGCCAGCAGCCAAGGGACTCTCCCCCTAGGGGAGCAGTACTTC; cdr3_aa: CASSQGTLPLGEQYF
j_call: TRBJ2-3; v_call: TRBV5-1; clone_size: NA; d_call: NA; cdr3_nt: TGCGCCAGCAGCTTGGCGGGACACGACACAGATACGCAGTATTTT; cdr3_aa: CASSLAGHDTDTQYF
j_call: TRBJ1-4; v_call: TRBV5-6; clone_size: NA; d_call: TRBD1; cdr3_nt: TGTGCCAGCAGCTTGGCACCGGGACAGGCTAATGAAAAACTGTTTTTT; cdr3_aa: CASSLAPGQANEKLFF
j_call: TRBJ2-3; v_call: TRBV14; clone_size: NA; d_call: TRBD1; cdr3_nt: TGTGCCAGCAGATTACAGGGGGCAGATACGCAGTATTTT; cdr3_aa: CASRLQGADTQYF
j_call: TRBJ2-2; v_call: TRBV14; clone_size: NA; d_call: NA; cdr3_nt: TGTGCCAGCAGCCAAGATCTAGTGGAGGGCCGGGGAGCTGTTTTT; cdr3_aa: CASSQDLVEGRGAVF
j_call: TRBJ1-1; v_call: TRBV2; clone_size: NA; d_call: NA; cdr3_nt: TGTGCCAGCAGTGAAGCACAGTTCTTGGTCACTGAAGCTTTCTTT; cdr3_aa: CASSEAQFLVTEAFF
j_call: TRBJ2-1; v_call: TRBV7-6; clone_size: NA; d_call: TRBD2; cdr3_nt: TGTGCCAGCAGCTCCGGGACTAGCAATTACAATGAGCAGTTCTTC; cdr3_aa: CASSSGTSNYNEQFF
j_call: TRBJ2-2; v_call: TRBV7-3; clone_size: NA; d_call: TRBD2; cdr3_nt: TGTGCCAGCAGCCCCACAGCTAGCGGGGCTATTGGAACCGGGGAGCTGTTTTTT; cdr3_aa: CASSPTASGAIGTGELFF
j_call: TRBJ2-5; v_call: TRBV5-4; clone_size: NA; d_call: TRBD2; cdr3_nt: TGTGCCAGCAGCTTGGCCGGGCTAGCGGGAGGCATCAGGGGAGAGACCCAGTACTTC; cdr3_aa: CASSLAGLAGGIRGETQYF
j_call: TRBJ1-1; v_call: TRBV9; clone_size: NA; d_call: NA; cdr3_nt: TGTGCCAGCAGCGGAAACAGCACGAACACTGAAGCTTTCTTT; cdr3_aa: CASSGNSTNTEAFF
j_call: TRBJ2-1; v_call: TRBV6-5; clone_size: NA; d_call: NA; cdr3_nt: TGTGCCAGCAGAGAGGGGGGAAACAGGGGCCATGAGCAGTTCTTC; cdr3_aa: CASREGGNRGHEQFF
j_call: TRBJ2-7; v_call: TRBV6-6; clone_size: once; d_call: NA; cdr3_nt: TGTGCCAGCAGTCCCTGGCAGGGCGGCAAGTACGAGCAGTACTTC; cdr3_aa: CASSPWQGGKYEQYF
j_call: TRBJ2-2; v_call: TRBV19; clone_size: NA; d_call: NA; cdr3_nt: TGTGCCAGTAGTATTGATCGACAGGCCGGGGAGCTGTTTTTT; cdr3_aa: CASSIDRQAGELFF